This TCR beta chain originates from a study of blood T cells in healthy people across ages. The CDR3 contains 11 residues. Germline-derived CDR1 and CDR2 are DFQATT and SNEGSKA (reference sequence). The use of a sample-barcoded 5' primer and a J-beta primer mix characterized a second PCR of about 6 to 12 cycles. Each CDR3 protein is one row after TCRdb ran MiXCR on the 5' RACE reads. In the table there are fewer than 600,000 distinct CDR3 sequences, over 25% of which are singletons. In addition, the sample was reused for a study of T cells of mothers and their children. In that study: All donors were healthy and Caucasian; they were three mothers and their six children. Detection of persistent microchimeric T cell clones did not occur.

The source is a boy between 2 and 10 years old in good health. The material sequenced was blood. The genes are TRBV20-1 and TRBJ2-5; D gene uncertain. The CDR3 DNA is TGCAGGAGTGGGCCCCAAGAGACCCAGTACTTC. This encodes CRSGPQETQYF.